This T cell receptor (beta chain) was sequenced for a study of long-term antiretroviral therapy in people with HIV. About the research overall: Initial samples were collected about a decade before the 2015 immediate-ART recommendation.

Running of the v3.0 immunoSEQ assay took place at survey level. Generated by immunoSEQ multiplex PCR, the TCRdb table keeps only in-frame clones and is missing some. The data contain tens of thousands of clones, around 80% of them singletons. Trimming removed 4 bases at V and 2 bases at J, with 12 bases between. The CDR3 length is 14 residues. Germline CDR1 reads MNHEY; CDR2 reads SMNVEV (reference sequence). Prior to DNA extraction, the samples held roughly 1-10 million cryopreserved PBMC. The origin of this receptor is a man aged 25 to 45 with HIV. The sequencing used unsorted PBMCs, collected approximately 4.5 years after starting antiretroviral therapy. The chain couples TRBV27 to TRBJ2-7; D may correspond to TRBD1 or TRBD2 (5 bases each). The CDR3 sequence is CASSWQQGPYEQYF. CDR3 DNA: TGTGCCAGCAGTTGGCAGCAGGGACCCTACGAGCAGTACTTC.